This T cell receptor (beta chain) was profiled in a study of blood T cell repertoires in COVID-19. Trimming pared 5 bases from V and 2 bases from J, leaving 9 bases between. This CDR3 spans 13 amino acids. Sequencing used immunoSEQ multiplex PCR; TCRdb keeps in-frame clones, though not all of them. The sample consists of about 240,000 clones, about 89% of them appearing once. This chain links TRBV12-3 or TRBV12-4 with TRBJ1-2; D unresolved. This sequence originates from a woman aged 25 to 45 who had recovered from COVID-19. Sample: PBMCs or T cells enriched from blood (not recorded which). CDR3 coding DNA: TGTGCCAGCAGTCCAACAGAGAACTATGGCTACACCTTC. Protein: CASSPTENYGYTF.